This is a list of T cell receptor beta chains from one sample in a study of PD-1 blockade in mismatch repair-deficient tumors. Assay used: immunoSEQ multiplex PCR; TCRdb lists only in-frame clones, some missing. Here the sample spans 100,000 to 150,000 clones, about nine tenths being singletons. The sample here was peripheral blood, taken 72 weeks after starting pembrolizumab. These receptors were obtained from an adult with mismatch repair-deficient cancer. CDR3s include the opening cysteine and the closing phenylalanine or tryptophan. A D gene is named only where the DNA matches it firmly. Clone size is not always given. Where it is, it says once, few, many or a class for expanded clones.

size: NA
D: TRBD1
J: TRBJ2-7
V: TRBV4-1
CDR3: CASSQVYRQGPTYEQYF
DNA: TGCGCCAGCAGCCAGGTTTATCGACAGGGACCCACCTACGAGCAGTACTTC

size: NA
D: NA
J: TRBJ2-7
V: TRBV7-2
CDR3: CASSLYVGSSYEQYF
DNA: TGTGCCAGCAGCTTATACGTAGGCAGTTCCTACGAGCAGTACTTC

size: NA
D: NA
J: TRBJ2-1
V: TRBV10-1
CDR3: CASSGLRDFDTYNEQFF
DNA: TGCGCCAGCAGTGGGCTGCGGGACTTCGACACCTACAATGAGCAGTTCTTC

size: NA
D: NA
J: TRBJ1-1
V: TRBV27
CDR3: CASSPGPRGNTEAFF
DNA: TGTGCCAGCAGTCCTGGCCCCAGAGGGAACACTGAAGCTTTCTTT

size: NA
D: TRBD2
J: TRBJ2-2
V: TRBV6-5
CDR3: CASSSSGGRNTGELFF
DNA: TGTGCCAGCAGTTCTTCTGGCGGGAGAAACACCGGGGAGCTGTTTTTT

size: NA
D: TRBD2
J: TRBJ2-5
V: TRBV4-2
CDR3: CASSQLGLAGVETQYF
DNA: TGTGCCAGCAGCCAATTGGGACTAGCGGGAGTGGAGACCCAGTACTTC

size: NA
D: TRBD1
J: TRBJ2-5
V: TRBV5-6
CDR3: CASSLIGTGKETQYF
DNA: TGTGCCAGCAGCTTAATCGGGACAGGGAAAGAGACCCAGTACTTC

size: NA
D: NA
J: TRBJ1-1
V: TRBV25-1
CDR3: CASSEVLAAGAEAFF
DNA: TGTGCCAGCAGTGAAGTGTTGGCAGCCGGGGCTGAAGCTTTCTTT

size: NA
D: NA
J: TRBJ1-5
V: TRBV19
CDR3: CASSIAQGGQPQHF
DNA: TGTGCCAGTAGTATCGCTCAGGGTGGTCAGCCCCAGCATTTT

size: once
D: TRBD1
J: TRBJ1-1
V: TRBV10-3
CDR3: CAIGDSIVNTEAFF
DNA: TGTGCCATCGGGGACAGTATCGTGAACACTGAAGCTTTCTTT

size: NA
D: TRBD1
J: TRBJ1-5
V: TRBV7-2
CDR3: CASSATGGRPQHF
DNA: TGTGCCAGCAGCGCAACAGGGGGGAGGCCCCAGCATTTT

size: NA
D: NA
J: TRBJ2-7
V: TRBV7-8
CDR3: CASSPTEIGESAYEQYF
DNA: TGTGCCAGCAGCCCAACCGAGATAGGGGAGTCAGCGTACGAGCAGTACTTC

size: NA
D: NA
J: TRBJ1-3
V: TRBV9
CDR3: CASSVEGTGNTIYF
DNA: TGTGCCAGCAGCGTAGAAGGGACTGGAAACACCATATATTTT

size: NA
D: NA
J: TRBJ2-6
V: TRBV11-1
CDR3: CASSLVSFSGANVLTF
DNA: TGTGCCAGCAGCTTAGTCAGTTTCTCTGGGGCCAACGTCCTGACTTTC

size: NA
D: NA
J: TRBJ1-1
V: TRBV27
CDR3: CASSLSLRSEAFF
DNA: TGTGCCAGCAGTTTATCGCTCCGGTCAGAAGCTTTCTTT

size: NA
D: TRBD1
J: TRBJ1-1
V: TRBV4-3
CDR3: CASSQILTGGIEAFF
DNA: TGCGCCAGCAGCCAAATACTTACAGGGGGCATTGAAGCTTTCTTT

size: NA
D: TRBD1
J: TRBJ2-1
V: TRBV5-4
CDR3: CASSAAGGPSYNEQFF
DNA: TGTGCCAGCAGCGCTGCAGGGGGCCCTAGCTACAATGAGCAGTTCTTC

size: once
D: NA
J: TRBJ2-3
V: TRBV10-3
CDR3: CAISEGTQGTDTQYF
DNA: TGTGCCATCAGTGAGGGAACCCAGGGCACAGATACGCAGTATTTT

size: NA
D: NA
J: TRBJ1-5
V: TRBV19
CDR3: CASSIGDSSNQPQHF
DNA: TGTGCCAGTAGTATTGGGGATAGTAGCAATCAGCCCCAGCATTTT